The T cell receptor (beta chain) under discussion was sequenced for a study of regulatory T cells in long-lasting Graves disease. Study-level findings and limits: Only a small sample size was used, which may have cut accuracy.

The germline V gene has CDR1 DFQATT and CDR2 SNEGSKA (reference sequence). Trimming shortened V by 5 bases and J by 0 bases, and 13 bases separated the two germline ends. This CDR3 has 14 amino acids. Time point specified: persistent/refractory GD, antithyroid drugs over 5 years with positive TRAb. The TCR library was made from RNA extracted from PBMCs. A blood draw put about 9 milliliters of peripheral blood into EDTA tubes. Concerning this clonotype itself: Antigen: not known.

Investigators prepared the TCR beta libraries by applying iRepertoire HTBI primers and Arm-PCR of CDR3 regions. TCRdb re-derived calls from the multiplex PCR reads in MiXCR, one entry per CDR3 protein. The data hold fewer than 450,000 distinct CDR3 sequences, with around 20% observed a single time. The sequencing here drew on peripheral blood mononuclear cells (PBMCs), taken when the disease was refractory, from a patient treated with antithyroid drugs. The clonotype comes from a female donor with Graves disease. This sequence joins TRBV20-1 and TRBJ2-5; D ambiguous. In nucleotides, the CDR3 is TGCAGTGCTCGCCGTTACCGGTACCAAGAGACCCAGTACTTC. Its protein is CSARRYRYQETQYF.